Below, 28 T cell receptor beta chains from the same sample are listed, as sequenced in a study of T cell repertoires in cytomegalovirus infection. TCRdb reprocessed the reads via MiXCR and lists one record per CDR3 protein. The repertoire consists of approximately 500,000 distinct CDR3 sequences, with about 17% occurring once and the leading ten covering under 30%. The sample consisted of CD8+ T cells from PBMCs. These receptors were taken from a human donor in good health (CMV status not recorded). Some clones in this sample may be carry-over from other donors' samples.

The chain uses TRBV10-3 and TRBJ2-7, with TRBD2 matching over 10 bases. The V segment lost 6 bases and the J segment 7 bases; nucleotides outside the gene matches: 6. Germline CDR1 and CDR2: ENHRY and SYGVKD. The CDR3 is 13 amino acids. CDR3 protein: CAIRELAGREQYF. The CDR3 nucleotides read TGTGCCATCAGGGAACTAGCGGGGCGGGAGCAGTACTTC.

For this clonotype: Sequence at one end of the junction differs from germline and may be a read error. The chain carries TRBV7-8 and TRBJ2-7; 10 bases map to TRBD1. CDR1 is SGHVS, CDR2 FQNEAQ, per germline. CDR3 length: 16 residues. This CDR3 reads CASSSLRDRGSYDQYF. For the CDR3, the DNA is TGTGCAAGCAGCTCGCTCAGGGACAGGGGATCCTACGATCAGTACTTC.

This clonotype was detected only once. J is TRBJ2-7 and V is TRBV18; either TRBD1 or TRBD2 may fit D (5 bases each). This CDR3 has 16 amino acids. Per the germline V gene, CDR1 is KGHSH and CDR2 is LQKENI. V lost 6 bases, J lost 0 bases, and 18 bases lay in between. The CDR3 coding sequence is TGTGCCAGCTCCCCCTTCTCCGAGGGGATCTCCTACGAGCAGTACTTC. Encoded protein: CASSPFSEGISYEQYF.

There are many counts of this clonotype. The gene calls are TRBV7-9 and TRBJ2-1; D is undetermined. Germline CDR1 SEHNR, CDR2 FQNEAQ (reference sequence). V lost 5 bases and J lost 7, with 21 bases in between. The CDR3 is 16 residues long. DNA of the CDR3: TGTGCCAGCAGCCCGGTGGTGCCGGAAGTTGGAAATGAGCAGTTCTTC. As protein: CASSPVVPEVGNEQFF.

The chain joins TRBV12-3 or TRBV12-4 to TRBJ2-7; D may be TRBD1 (6 bases). The CDR3 has 14 residues. The V end lost 0 bases, the J end lost 6 bases, and 12 bases lay between the germline ends. This CDR3 reads CASSLARGYGEQYF. DNA for the CDR3: TGTGCCAGCAGTTTAGCTAGGGGGTACGGCGAGCAGTACTTC.

V gene TRBV6-1 combines with J gene TRBJ2-7; possibly TRBD1 or TRBD2 for D (6 bases each). V lost 11 bases and J 2 bases, leaving 13 bases between the germline ends. This CDR3 is 12 amino acids long. Germline lookup yields CDR1 MNHNS and CDR2 SASEGT. CDR3 protein: CAAGQRTYEQYF. The CDR3 nucleotides read TGTGCCGCGGGACAAAGGACCTACGAGCAGTACTTC.

The chain combines TRBV20-1 with TRBJ1-3; tentative D call: TRBD1 (6 bases). The length of the CDR3 is 14 residues. CDR1 is DFQATT and CDR2 is SNEGSKA in the germline V gene (reference sequence). Trimming stripped 6 bases from V and 4 bases from J, with 16 bases between. CDR3 sequence reads: CSAQEGGAGNTIYF. CDR3 sequence (DNA): TGCAGTGCCCAGGAGGGGGGGGCCGGAAACACCATATATTTT.

A few counts support this clonotype. The J gene is TRBJ1-2, the V gene TRBV6-1, with 8 nucleotides matching TRBD1. V trimming: 6 bases; J trimming: 5 bases; junction bases outside the gene matches: 8. The germline gives CDR1 MNHNS, CDR2 SASEGT. The CDR3 length is 14 residues. The CDR3: CASRTRQGSYGYTF. The DNA of the CDR3 is TGTGCCAGCAGGACTCGACAGGGGTCGTATGGCTACACCTTC.

This clonotype appeared many times. The chain employs TRBV6-5 and TRBJ1-5; 7 bases are shared with TRBD1. The ends lost 9 bases at V and 0 bases at J; junction bases unmatched: 11. From germline, CDR1 is MNHEY and CDR2 SVGAGI. The CDR3 covers 16 residues. The CDR3 DNA reads as TGTGCCAGTTCAGGGGGGGAGGAGGGTAGCAATCAGCCCCAGCATTTT. Protein product: CASSGGEEGSNQPQHF.

This clonotype was picked up a small number of times. The rearrangement links TRBV20-1 to TRBJ2-2; 9 positions agree with TRBD2. Losses at the gene ends were 3 bases for V and 2 bases for J; bases not matched to a gene: 7. Germline lookup yields CDR1 DFQATT and CDR2 SNEGSKA (reference sequence). The CDR3 has 16 residues. In nucleotides, the CDR3 is TGCAGTGCTAGGCCCAGACTAGCGGATAACACCGGGGAGCTGTTTTTT. It yields the protein CSARPRLADNTGELFF.

This clonotype turned up a few times. DNA of the CDR3: TGTGCCAGCAGTTACCCTAACAGGGCCCGGACTGAAGCTTTCTTT. Protein: CASSYPNRARTEAFF. The chain joins TRBV6-5 to TRBJ1-1; a weak D match, TRBD1 (6 bases). This CDR3 is 15 amino acids long. Germline values: CDR1 MNHEY, CDR2 SVGAGI. With 2 bases removed from V and 5 bases from J, the gap between germline ends came to 15 bases.

This clonotype was observed many times. CDR3 coding DNA: TGCGCCAGCAGCCAAGATATGGGGATACAAGAGACCCAGTACTTC. Its translation: CASSQDMGIQETQYF. The rearrangement links TRBV4-1 to TRBJ2-5; D remains unclear. The CDR3 is 15 residues long. Trimming removed 0 bases at V and 2 bases at J, with 10 bases between. Germline V lookup: CDR1 MGHRA, CDR2 YSYEKL.

This clonotype was counted many times. The chain is built from TRBV10-3 and TRBJ2-3; maybe TRBD1 (6 bases). The V end was cut by 10 bases, the J end by 0 bases, with 14 bases between. Germline V gene data show CDR1 as ENHRY and CDR2 as SYGVKD. The CDR3 sequence is 14 residues long. The CDR3 sequence is CATYTGSSTDTQYF. CDR3 sequence (DNA): TGTGCCACCTATACAGGGTCTAGCACAGATACGCAGTATTTT.

The V gene is TRBV6-6, the J gene TRBJ1-6; D possibly corresponds to TRBD1 (5 bases). Trimming took 10 bases from V and 4 from J, leaving 11 bases between them. The V gene's germline CDR1 is MNHNY and CDR2 SVGAGI (reference sequence). The CDR3 runs 13 residues. CDR3 nucleotides: TGTGCCATAACCGGGACGTATAATTCACCCCTCCACTTT. This codes for CAITGTYNSPLHF.

This clonotype appeared a few times. This rearrangement joins TRBV29-1 to TRBJ1-1; no definite D call. CDR3 length equals 12 residues. Germline assignment: CDR1 SQVTM and CDR2 ANQGSEA. The V and J ends lost 1 base and 6 bases respectively, with 9 bases between them. Here the CDR3 DNA reads TGCAGCGTTGAAGGGGAAGGTCCTGAAGCTTTCTTT. Protein sequence: CSVEGEGPEAFF.

This clonotype came up many times. The gene calls are TRBV12-3 or TRBV12-4 and TRBJ1-2; D might be TRBD1 (5 bases). This CDR3 has 14 amino acids. The CDR3 DNA follows: TGTGCGTACCAGGGCGGGTCAATCAACTATGGCTACACCTTC. This gives the protein CAYQGGSINYGYTF.

The sample holds many counts of this clonotype. The rearrangement joins TRBV28 to TRBJ2-5; 14 bases match TRBD2. The length of the CDR3 is 15 residues. With V trimmed by 5 bases and J by 5 bases, 4 bases remained unmatched. The V gene's germline CDR1 is MDHEN and CDR2 SYDVKM. CDR3 nucleotides: TGTGCCAGCAGTGGACTAGCGGGAGGAGGGGAGACCCAGTACTTC. Translated: CASSGLAGGGETQYF.

The rearrangement links TRBV27 to TRBJ2-7; 8 bases map to TRBD1. CDR3 length: 16 residues. V lost 5 bases and J lost 2; bases outside the gene matches: 11. The germline CDR1 and CDR2 sequences are MNHEY and SMNVEV (reference sequence). CDR3 in DNA: TGTGCCAGCAGTCCCTCCTCGGGACAGGCACCCTACGAGCAGTACTTC. Protein sequence: CASSPSSGQAPYEQYF.

The chain employs TRBV6-9 and TRBJ1-2; 12 nucleotides match TRBD1. The CDR3 length is 13 residues. V shed 3 bases and J 8 bases; nucleotides not matched to a gene: 1. Germline CDR1 MNHGY, CDR2 SVAAGI. CDR3 residues: CASSYGTGGGYTF. Here the CDR3 DNA reads TGTGCCAGCAGTTACGGGACAGGGGGCGGCTACACCTTC.

V gene TRBV20-1 combines with J gene TRBJ1-2, with 12 positions matching TRBD1. The CDR3 contains 15 residues. Per germline, CDR1 DFQATT and CDR2 SNEGSKA (reference sequence). J was trimmed by 2 bases and V by 5 bases; bases with no gene match: 6. CDR3 DNA: TGCAGTGCTGGGGACAGGGGGCCGATAAACTATGGCTACACCTTC. Translating gives CSAGDRGPINYGYTF.

Note on this clonotype: Being one base from a much bigger clone, this may be a read error. V usage is TRBV28 and J usage is TRBJ2-3; 11 nucleotides line up with TRBD2. This CDR3 contains 14 residues. V lost 5 bases and J lost 9; bases outside the gene matches: 7. CDR1 MDHEN and CDR2 SYDVKM come from the germline V gene. The DNA of the CDR3 is TGTGCCAGCAGTCCACTAGCGGGGGCAGGCACGCAGTATTTT. Translation gives CASSPLAGAGTQYF.

This clonotype was observed many times. The chain has TRBV7-2 and TRBJ1-5; 7 bases match TRBD1. Germline V gene data show CDR1 as SGHTA and CDR2 as FQGNSA. The CDR3 is 13 amino acids. V lost 4 bases, J lost 6 bases, and 3 bases stayed unmatched. CDR3 coding DNA: TGTGCCAGCAGCTATTACAGGGGTCAGCCCCAGCATTTT. Its protein is CASSYYRGQPQHF.

This clonotype showed up just a few times. The gene calls are TRBV6-5 and TRBJ2-7, with 10 bases fitting TRBD2. V trimming: 6 bases; J trimming: 2 bases; junction bases outside the gene matches: 10. The germline V gene encodes CDR1 MNHEY and CDR2 SVGAGI. This CDR3 comprises 16 residues. CDR3 residues: CASSPSVSGGAYEQYF. The CDR3 nucleotides are TGTGCCAGCAGCCCCTCCGTCAGCGGGGGGGCCTACGAGCAGTACTTC.

This clonotype was detected a few times. V usage is TRBV7-3 and J usage is TRBJ1-2, with 10 bases that match TRBD1. Trimming cost V 3 bases and J 7 bases; bases outside gene matches: 8. Per the germline V gene, CDR1 is SGHTA and CDR2 is FQGTGA. The CDR3 runs 15 residues. CDR3 sequence reads: CASSLTGTGEPGYTF. The CDR3 DNA sequence: TGTGCCAGCAGCTTGACCGGGACAGGGGAGCCTGGCTACACCTTC.

This clonotype was counted many times. The chain has TRBV7-9 and TRBJ2-5; D is unresolved. The CDR3 has 13 residues. Trimming cost V 6 bases and J 2 bases, with 10 bases left between them. Germline CDR1 is SEHNR and CDR2 is FQNEAQ (reference sequence). The CDR3 here is CASRQTPQETQYF. CDR3 nucleotide sequence: TGTGCCAGCAGACAGACCCCACAAGAGACCCAGTACTTC. Full variable domain (rest looked up from reference TRBV7-9 and TRBJ2-5): DTGVSQNPRHKITKRGQNVTFRCDPISEHNRLYWYRQTLGQGPEFLTYFQNEAQLEKSRLLSDRFSAERPKGSFSTLEIQRTEQGDSAMYLCASRQTPQETQYFGPGTRLLVL.

The chain is built from TRBV28 and TRBJ2-7; 7 positions match TRBD2. CDR1 and CDR2 from the germline V gene are MDHEN and SYDVKM. The CDR3 sequence is 14 residues long. With 2 bases clipped from V and 3 bases from J, the junction kept 4 bases outside the gene matches. This CDR3 reads CASSLAGVVYEQYF. The CDR3 DNA reads TGTGCCAGCAGTTTAGCGGGAGTCGTCTACGAGCAGTACTTC.

This clonotype showed up just a few times. The chain recombines TRBV7-9 with TRBJ2-3, with TRBD1 identical over 10 bases. V shed 5 bases and J 4 bases; nucleotides not matched to a gene: 18. Germline values: CDR1 SEHNR, CDR2 FQNEAQ (reference sequence). The CDR3 spans 19 residues. DNA for the CDR3: TGTGCCAGCAGCACAGCCACCCCCGGGACAGGGGTGCATGCAGATACGCAGTATTTT. Its protein is CASSTATPGTGVHADTQYF. The variable domain in full, with the rest retrieved from reference TRBV7-9 and TRBJ2-3, is DTGVSQNPRHKITKRGQNVTFRCDPISEHNRLYWYRQTLGQGPEFLTYFQNEAQLEKSRLLSDRFSAERPKGSFSTLEIQRTEQGDSAMYLCASSTATPGTGVHADTQYFGPGTRLTVL.

Of note for this clonotype: A much larger clone differs by one base, so this may be a read error. The chain is built from TRBV12-3 or TRBV12-4 and TRBJ2-3; no clear D. Trimming pared 4 bases from V and 3 bases from J, leaving 11 bases between. This CDR3 spans 14 amino acids. The DNA for the CDR3 is TGTGCCAGCAGTTCTTTCCTAGAGACAGATACGCAGTATTTT. Translating it yields CASSSFLETDTQYF.